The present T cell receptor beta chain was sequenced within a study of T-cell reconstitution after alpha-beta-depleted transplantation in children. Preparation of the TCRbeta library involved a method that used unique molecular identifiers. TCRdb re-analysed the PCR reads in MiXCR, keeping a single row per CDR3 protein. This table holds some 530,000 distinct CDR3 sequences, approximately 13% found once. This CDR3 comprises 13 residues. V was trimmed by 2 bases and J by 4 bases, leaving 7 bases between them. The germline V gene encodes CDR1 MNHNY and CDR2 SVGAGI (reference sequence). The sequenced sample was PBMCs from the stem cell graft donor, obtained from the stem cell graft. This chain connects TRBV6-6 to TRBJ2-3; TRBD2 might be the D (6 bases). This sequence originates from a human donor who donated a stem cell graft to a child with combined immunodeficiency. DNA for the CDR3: TGTGCCAGCAGTTACAGGGACTCAGATACGCAGTATTTT. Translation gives CASSYRDSDTQYF.